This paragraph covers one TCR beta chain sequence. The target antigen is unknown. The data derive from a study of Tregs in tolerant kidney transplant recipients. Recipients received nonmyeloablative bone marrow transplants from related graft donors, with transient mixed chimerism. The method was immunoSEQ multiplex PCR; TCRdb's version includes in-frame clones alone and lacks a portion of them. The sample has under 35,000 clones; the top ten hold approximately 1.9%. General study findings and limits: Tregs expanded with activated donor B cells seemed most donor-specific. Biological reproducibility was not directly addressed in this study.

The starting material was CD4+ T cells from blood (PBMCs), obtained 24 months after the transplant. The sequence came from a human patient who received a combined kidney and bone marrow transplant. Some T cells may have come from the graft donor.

CDR3 loop: CASSPLGSAGEHTGELFF. The sequenced part of the CDR3 DNA is TGTGCCAGCTCACCATTAGGCTCGGCGGGAGAGCACACCGGGGAG. This rearrangement joins TRBV18 to TRBJ2-2; 7 bases are shared with TRBD2. The read gets to within 3 residues of the CDR3 end, and the germline J gene fills in the rest. J was trimmed by 3 bases and V by 2 bases; bases with no gene match: 12. The CDR3 covers 18 residues. CDR1 KGHSH and CDR2 LQKENI come from the germline V gene.